This is a list of T cell receptor beta chains from one sample in a study of CD8+ T cells in alopecia areata. Measured with immunoSEQ multiplex PCR; TCRdb has only the in-frame clones, and not every one. The table shows fewer than 250,000 clones, with approximately 47% occurring only once. This specimen consisted of CD4+ T cells sorted from blood, obtained at approximately week 37, from a patient treated with tofacitinib. Receptors originate from a human donor with alopecia areata. The CDR3 runs from the conserved cysteine through the conserved F or W. The order of the fields is CDR3 length, J gene, V gene, clone size, D gene, CDR3 DNA, CDR3 protein. The D gene is left open where the match is weak. Clone size is not always given. Where it is, it says once, few, many or a class for expanded clones.

>17|TRBJ2-3|TRBV5-4|once|TRBD1
TGTGCCAGCAGCTTGGGGGGCCGGACAGGACTCACAGATACGCAGTATTTT
CASSLGGRTGLTDTQYF
>11|TRBJ2-1|TRBV30|few|NA
TGTGCCTGGAGTCATTACAATGAGCAGTTCTTC
CAWSHYNEQFF
>16|TRBJ2-5|TRBV9|NA|TRBD1
TGTGCCAGCAGCGTAGACCTGAGGACAGGAAAAGAGACCCAGTACTTC
CASSVDLRTGKETQYF
>14|TRBJ1-5|TRBV6-5|few|NA
TGTGCCAGCAGTTACTCCCCGCGGGATCAGCCCCAGCATTTT
CASSYSPRDQPQHF
>15|TRBJ2-7|TRBV7-9|NA|NA
TGTGCCAGCAGCTTAGGGGGGAGCGGCTCCTACGAGCAGTACTTC
CASSLGGSGSYEQYF
>15|TRBJ2-3|TRBV9|once|TRBD2
TGTGCCAGCAGCGTAGAGGGTAGCGGGACAGATACGCAGTATTTT
CASSVEGSGTDTQYF
>12|TRBJ2-5|TRBV29-1|few|NA
TGCAGCGTGAGGAAGTACCAAGAGACCCAGTACTTC
CSVRKYQETQYF
>16|TRBJ2-7|TRBV29-1|NA|TRBD1
TGCAGCGTTGGACTACGATCCGGGACAGCGTACGTCGAGCAGTACTTC
CSVGLRSGTAYVEQYF
>13|TRBJ1-2|TRBV7-9|NA|TRBD1
TGTGCCAGCAGTCAGACAGGGGGCTATGGCTACACCTTC
CASSQTGGYGYTF
>12|TRBJ2-7|TRBV29-1|NA|NA
TGCAGCGTTGAAGATCTTAGGGGCGAGCAGTACTTC
CSVEDLRGEQYF
>17|TRBJ2-1|TRBV13|many|NA
TGTGCCAGCAGCTCTTTAGTGCCCCTAAGGGACTACAATGAGCAGTTCTTC
CASSSLVPLRDYNEQFF
>14|TRBJ1-6|TRBV25-1|few|NA
TGTGCCAGCAGTAGGGGAACGGGGGATTCACCCCTCCACTTT
CASSRGTGDSPLHF
>13|TRBJ2-1|TRBV30|few|NA
TGTGCCTGGAGGGGGGCTGGCTACAATGAGCAGTTCTTC
CAWRGAGYNEQFF
>15|TRBJ1-6|TRBV15|few|NA
TGTGCCACCAGCAGAGTTGGGGAAGTTAATTCACCCCTCCACTTT
CATSRVGEVNSPLHF
>13|TRBJ2-7|TRBV4-2|NA|TRBD2
TGTGCCAGCGGTACTAGCGCAAACTACGAGCAGTACTTC
CASGTSANYEQYF
>14|TRBJ2-7|TRBV18|NA|NA
TGTGCCAGCTCACCAACGGGTAACTCCTACGAGCAGTACTTC
CASSPTGNSYEQYF
>15|TRBJ2-7|TRBV15|once|NA
TGTGCCACCAGCAGAGATCTTCCCCGTTCCTACGAGCAGTACTTC
CATSRDLPRSYEQYF
>14|TRBJ2-2|TRBV5-4|NA|NA
TGTGCCAGCAGCCCCGGCGGACCCATCGGGGAGCTGTTTTTT
CASSPGGPIGELFF
>14|TRBJ2-3|TRBV5-1|NA|NA
TGCGCCAGCAGCTTAGGTCTAGCGAGGGATACGCAGTATTTT
CASSLGLARDTQYF
>14|TRBJ2-1|TRBV29-1|NA|TRBD2
TGCAGCTCTTCCGGGACTAGCGGTTACAATGAGCAGTTCTTC
CSSSGTSGYNEQFF
>15|TRBJ2-5|TRBV19|NA|TRBD2
TGTGCCAGTAGTATCGGGACTAGCGGGAGACAGACCCAGTACTTC
CASSIGTSGRQTQYF
>10|TRBJ2-1|TRBV30|NA|NA
TGTGCCTGGAGTGTCCACGAGCAGTTCTTC
CAWSVHEQFF
>16|TRBJ1-4|TRBV11-2|NA|NA
TGTGCCAGCAGCCTTAACGCCGCTGCAACTAATGAAAAACTGTTTTTT
CASSLNAAATNEKLFF
>13|TRBJ2-1|TRBV29-1|few|NA
TGCAGCGTTAGACAATTCCAAGAAGGGGAGCAGTTCTTC
CSVRQFQEGEQFF
>13|TRBJ1-5|TRBV29-1|few|NA
TGCAGCGTTGTCACGGGTAGCAATCAGCCCCAGCATTTT
CSVVTGSNQPQHF
>14|TRBJ1-5|TRBV5-1|few|NA
TGCGCCAGCAGCTTGGCTCCGCTCAGTCAGCCCCAGCATTTT
CASSLAPLSQPQHF
>14|TRBJ1-2|TRBV28|NA|NA
TGTGCCAGCAGCCCACCCAGGGCTTCCTATGGCTACACCTTC
CASSPPRASYGYTF
>15|TRBJ2-5|TRBV27|few|TRBD2
TGTGCCAGCAGTATCGGCGGGAGAATTCGGGAGACCCAGTACTTC
CASSIGGRIRETQYF
>14|TRBJ2-5|TRBV30|few|TRBD2
TGTGCCTGGAGTGGACTAGCGGGACGTGAGACCCAGTACTTC
CAWSGLAGRETQYF
>12|TRBJ2-7|TRBV2|few|NA
TGTGCCAGCAGTGAGGCAGGCTACGAGCAGTACTTC
CASSEAGYEQYF
>15|TRBJ2-7|TRBV5-6|once|NA
TGTGCCAGCCGGGGGTCGCCGAGGCGGGGAGACGAGCAGTACTTC
CASRGSPRRGDEQYF
>16|TRBJ2-7|TRBV19|few|TRBD1
TGTGCCAGTACCCTGGGAGGGACAGGGTACCCCTACGAGCAGTACTTC
CASTLGGTGYPYEQYF
>17|TRBJ2-7|TRBV7-2|few|TRBD2
TGTGCCAGCAGCTTAGCGGGACTAGGAAGCGTTACTTACGAGCAGTACTTC
CASSLAGLGSVTYEQYF
>14|TRBJ2-1|TRBV10-2|few|TRBD2
TGCGCCAGCAGTGACGGGACTAGTGGAAATGAGCAGTTCTTC
CASSDGTSGNEQFF
>17|TRBJ2-6|TRBV29-1|many|TRBD1
TGCAGCGTTGACGACCTGACAGGGCACCCTGGGGCCAACGTCCTGACTTTC
CSVDDLTGHPGANVLTF
>15|TRBJ2-1|TRBV7-2|NA|NA
TGTGCCAGCAGCTTAGACAGGAGCTCCTACAATGAGCAGTTCTTC
CASSLDRSSYNEQFF
>15|TRBJ1-2|TRBV7-2|few|NA
TGTGCCAGCAGCATATCAAGGGTAGCTGCCTATGGCTACACCTTC
CASSISRVAAYGYTF
>14|TRBJ2-2|TRBV15|few|NA
TGTGCCACCAGTAGGGGGATTAGCACCGGGGAGCTGTTTTTT
CATSRGISTGELFF
>15|TRBJ2-5|TRBV7-9|few|TRBD1
TGTGCCAGCAGCTCCACAGGGGTGTCGGCAGAGACCCAGTACTTC
CASSSTGVSAETQYF
>13|TRBJ2-7|TRBV2|few|TRBD1
TGTGCCAGCAAAGGGGACAGAACCTACGAGCAGTACTTC
CASKGDRTYEQYF
>12|TRBJ2-5|TRBV7-8|NA|NA
TGTGCCAGCAGCCCTGAAAGACAGACCCAGTACTTC
CASSPERQTQYF
>14|TRBJ2-7|TRBV18|NA|TRBD2
TGTGCCAGCTCATATAGCGGGAGGTCCTACGAGCAGTACTTC
CASSYSGRSYEQYF
>14|TRBJ1-4|TRBV4-1|few|NA
TGCGCCAGCAGCCAAGACAGGGGATCTGAAAAACTGTTTTTT
CASSQDRGSEKLFF
>16|TRBJ2-1|TRBV9|NA|NA
TGTGCCAGCAGCGTAGGGAGTTCAGCTTTTTCCAATGAGCAGTTCTTC
CASSVGSSAFSNEQFF
>16|TRBJ2-3|TRBV5-4|NA|TRBD1
TGTGCCAGCAGCTTTCGAACAGGGGGCATCTCAGATACGCAGTATTTT
CASSFRTGGISDTQYF
>15|TRBJ2-7|TRBV18|NA|TRBD2
TGTGCCAGCTCACGAAGAGTCAGGGAGGGATACGAGCAGTACTTC
CASSRRVREGYEQYF
>15|TRBJ1-2|TRBV7-2|NA|NA
TGTGCCAGCAGCTTAGTCGGGGTCTCCGGATATGGCTACACCTTC
CASSLVGVSGYGYTF
>13|TRBJ2-7|TRBV10-3|few|NA
TGTGCCATCAAAGAGGACAGCTCCTACGAGCAGTACTTC
CAIKEDSSYEQYF
>13|TRBJ2-7|TRBV7-9|NA|NA
TGTGCCAGCAGCTTAGGAGGGGGGAACGAGCAGTACTTC
CASSLGGGNEQYF
>15|TRBJ1-4|TRBV7-9|NA|TRBD1
TGTGCCAGCAGCTCGCAGGGGGCTGGTAATGAAAAACTGTTTTTT
CASSSQGAGNEKLFF
>16|TRBJ2-3|TRBV2|once|NA
TGTGCCAGCAGCGAAGCAGGGGTGGCTAGCACAGATACGCAGTATTTT
CASSEAGVASTDTQYF
>14|TRBJ2-4|TRBV2|NA|TRBD1
TGTGCCAGCAGTGGACAGGGAAGGTTGGACATTCAGTACTTC
CASSGQGRLDIQYF
>20|TRBJ2-2|TRBV2|once|TRBD2
TGTGCCAGCAGGCCCAGAGCCAAGGGCGGGGCGGGAGGGCCTGTCGGGGAGCTGTTTTTT
CASRPRAKGGAGGPVGELFF
>15|TRBJ1-1|TRBV4-2|NA|TRBD1
TGTGCCAGCAGCCCGCAGACAGGGGGGAACACTGAAGCTTTCTTT
CASSPQTGGNTEAFF
>13|TRBJ1-1|TRBV6-5|NA|NA
TGTGCCAGCAGTCAAATAATTGGCACTGAAGCTTTCTTT
CASSQIIGTEAFF
>14|TRBJ1-2|TRBV28|NA|NA
TGTGCCAGCACCCGGGGGGGCGCTAACTATGGCTACACCTTC
CASTRGGANYGYTF